This TCR beta chain was recovered during a study of Graves' ophthalmopathy and Graves' hyperthyroidism. This clonotype was observed many times. Germline CDR1 is DFQATT and CDR2 is SNEGSKA (reference sequence). This CDR3 is built from 11 residues. CDR3 regions of TCR beta were amplified from RNA transcripts. HTBI-primed RT-PCR formed the first round, and a multiplex PCR formed the second. TCRdb independently ran MiXCR on the multiplex PCR reads; one entry per CDR3 protein. This sample carries 450,000 or so distinct CDR3 sequences, around an eighth of them seen once, and the ten largest clones take 8% to 10%. The PBMCs used were ones drawn from about 9.2 ml of fresh peripheral blood.

V gene TRBV20-1 combines with J gene TRBJ1-1; 8 bases are a match to TRBD1. The sequence derives from a woman aged 30 to 39 with Graves' ophthalmopathy. Sequencing was performed on blood. The CDR3 DNA is TGCAGACAGGGGGTGAGCACTGAAGCTTTCTTT. It translates to CRQGVSTEAFF.